These 3 T cell receptor beta chains originate from one sample sequenced in a study of beta chain features in type 1 diabetes. TCRB transcripts that were expressed got sequenced, as all of the isolated RNA had been reverse transcribed. Repertoires were generated with immunoSEQ multiplex PCR, while TCRdb's copy carries only in-frame clones and drops some. In the table there are some 220,000 clones, roughly a tenth of which are singletons. The sequencing input was central memory CD4+ T cells from blood. The receptor source for this set is a man aged 18 to 30 in good health.

The CDR3 DNA follows: TGTGCCAGCAGCTTACCCGGGACTACTTCACCCCTCCACTTT. This gives the protein CASSLPGTTSPLHF. The V call is TRBV7-6, the J call TRBJ1-6; maybe TRBD1 (5 bases). The CDR3 covers 14 residues. Germline CDR1 reads SGHVS; CDR2 reads FNYEAQ. Trimming left V 2 bases short and J 9 bases short, with 11 bases between.

This clone was recorded a few times. The sample has other DNA sequences that encode this CDR3 too. DNA for the CDR3: TGCAGTGCTAGAGACTCCTACGAGCAGTACTTC. It yields the protein CSARDSYEQYF. The chain combines TRBV20-1 with TRBJ2-7; D not resolved. V lost 0 bases, J lost 0 bases, and 0 bases lay in between. Germline CDR1 and CDR2: DFQATT and SNEGSKA (reference sequence). This CDR3 contains 11 residues.

This chain joins TRBV5-4 and TRBJ2-2; tentative D call: TRBD1 (6 bases). Germline loops: CDR1 SGHNT, CDR2 YYREEE (reference sequence). V dropped 4 bases and J dropped 6 bases, with 13 bases sitting between them. The CDR3 is 14 residues long. CDR3 sequence reads: CASSVRQEAGELFF. DNA for the CDR3: TGTGCCAGCAGCGTGAGACAGGAAGCCGGGGAGCTGTTTTTT.